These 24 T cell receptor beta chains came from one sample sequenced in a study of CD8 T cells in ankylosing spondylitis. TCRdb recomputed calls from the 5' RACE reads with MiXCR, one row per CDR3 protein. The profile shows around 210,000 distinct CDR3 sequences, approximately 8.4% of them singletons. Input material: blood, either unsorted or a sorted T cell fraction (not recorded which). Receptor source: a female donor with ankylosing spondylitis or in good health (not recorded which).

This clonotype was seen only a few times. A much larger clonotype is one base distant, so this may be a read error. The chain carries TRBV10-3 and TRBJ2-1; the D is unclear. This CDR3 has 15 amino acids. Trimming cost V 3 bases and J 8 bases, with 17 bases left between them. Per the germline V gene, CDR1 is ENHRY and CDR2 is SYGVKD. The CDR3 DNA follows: TGTGCCATCAGTGACAGGAACATATATGGGGATGAGCAGTTCTTC. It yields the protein CAISDRNIYGDEQFF.

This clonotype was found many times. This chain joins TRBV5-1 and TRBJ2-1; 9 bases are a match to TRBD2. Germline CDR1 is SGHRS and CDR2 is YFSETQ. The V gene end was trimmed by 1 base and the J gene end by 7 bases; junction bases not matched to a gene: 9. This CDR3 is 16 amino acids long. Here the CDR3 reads CASSLWASGTSNEQFF. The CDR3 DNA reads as TGCGCCAGCAGCTTGTGGGCTAGCGGGACAAGTAATGAGCAGTTCTTC.

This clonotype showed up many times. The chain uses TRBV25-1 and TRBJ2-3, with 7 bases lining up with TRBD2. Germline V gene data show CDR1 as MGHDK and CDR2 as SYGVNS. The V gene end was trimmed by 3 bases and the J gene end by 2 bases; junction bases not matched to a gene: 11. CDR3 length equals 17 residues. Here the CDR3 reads CASSDLGPGGATDTQYF. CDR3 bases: TGTGCCAGCAGTGATTTAGGTCCGGGAGGTGCCACAGATACGCAGTATTTT. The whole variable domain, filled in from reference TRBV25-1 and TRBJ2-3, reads EADIYQTPRYLVIGTGKKITLECSQTMGHDKMYWYQQDPGMELHLIHYSYGVNSTEKGDLSSESTVSRIRTEHFPLTLESARPSHTSQYLCASSDLGPGGATDTQYFGPGTRLTVL.

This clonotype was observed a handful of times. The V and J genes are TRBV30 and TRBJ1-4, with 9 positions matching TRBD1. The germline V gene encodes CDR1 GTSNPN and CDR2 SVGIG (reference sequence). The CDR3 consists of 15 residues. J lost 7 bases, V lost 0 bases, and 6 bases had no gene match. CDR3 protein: CAWSVIRQGGEKLFF. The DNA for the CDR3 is TGTGCCTGGAGTGTAATCCGACAGGGGGGTGAAAAACTGTTTTTT.

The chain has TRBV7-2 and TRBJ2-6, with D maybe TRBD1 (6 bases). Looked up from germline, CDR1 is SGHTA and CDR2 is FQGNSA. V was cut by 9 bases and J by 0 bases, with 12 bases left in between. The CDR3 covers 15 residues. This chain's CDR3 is CASSTGPSGANVLTF. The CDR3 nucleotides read TGTGCCAGTAGTACAGGGCCCTCTGGGGCCAACGTCCTGACTTTC.

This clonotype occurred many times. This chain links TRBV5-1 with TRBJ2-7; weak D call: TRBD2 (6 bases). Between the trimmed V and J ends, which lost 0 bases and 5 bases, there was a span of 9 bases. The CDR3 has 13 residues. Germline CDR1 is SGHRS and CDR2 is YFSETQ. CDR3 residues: CASSLGLGDEQYF. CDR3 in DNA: TGCGCCAGCAGCTTGGGACTAGGGGACGAGCAGTACTTC.

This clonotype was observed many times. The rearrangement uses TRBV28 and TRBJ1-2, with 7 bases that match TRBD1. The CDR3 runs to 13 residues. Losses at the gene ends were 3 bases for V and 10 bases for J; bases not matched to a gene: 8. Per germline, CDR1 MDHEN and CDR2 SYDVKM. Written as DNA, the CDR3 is TGTGCCAGCAGTTTCTCACAGGGGTTCAACTACACCTTC. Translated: CASSFSQGFNYTF.

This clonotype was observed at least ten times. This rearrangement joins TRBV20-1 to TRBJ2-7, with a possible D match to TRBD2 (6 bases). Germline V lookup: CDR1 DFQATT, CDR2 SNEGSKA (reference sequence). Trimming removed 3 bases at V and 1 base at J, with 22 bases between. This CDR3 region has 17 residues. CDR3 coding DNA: TGCAGTGCTAGTGGAGGACCTAGCGTCTACGGGTCCTACGAGCAGTACTTC. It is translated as CSASGGPSVYGSYEQYF.

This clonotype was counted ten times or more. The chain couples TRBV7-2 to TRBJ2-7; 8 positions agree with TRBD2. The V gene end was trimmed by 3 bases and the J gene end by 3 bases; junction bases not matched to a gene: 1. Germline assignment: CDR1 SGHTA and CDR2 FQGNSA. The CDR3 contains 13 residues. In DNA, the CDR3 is TGTGCCAGCAGCTTTAGCGGGAACTACGAGCAGTACTTC. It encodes CASSFSGNYEQYF.

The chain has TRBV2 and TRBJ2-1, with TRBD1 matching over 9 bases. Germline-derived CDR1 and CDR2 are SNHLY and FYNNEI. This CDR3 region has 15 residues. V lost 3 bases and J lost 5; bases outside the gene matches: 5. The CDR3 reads CASSDPGQGNNEQFF. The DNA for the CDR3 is TGTGCCAGCAGTGACCCGGGACAGGGAAACAATGAGCAGTTCTTC.

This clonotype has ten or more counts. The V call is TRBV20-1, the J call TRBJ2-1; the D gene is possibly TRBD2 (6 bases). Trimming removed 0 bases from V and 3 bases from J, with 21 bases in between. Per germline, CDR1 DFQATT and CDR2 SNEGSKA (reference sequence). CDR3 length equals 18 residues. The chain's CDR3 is CSARDLEGRDSDYNEQFF. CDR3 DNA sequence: TGCAGTGCTAGAGATCTTGAGGGGCGGGACTCCGACTACAATGAGCAGTTCTTC.

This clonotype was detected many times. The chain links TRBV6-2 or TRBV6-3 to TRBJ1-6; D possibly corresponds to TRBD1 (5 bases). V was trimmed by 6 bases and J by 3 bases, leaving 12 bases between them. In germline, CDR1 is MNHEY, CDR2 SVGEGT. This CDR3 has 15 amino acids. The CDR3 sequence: CASRDDSFYNSPLHF. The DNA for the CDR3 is TGTGCCAGCAGAGATGACAGCTTCTATAATTCACCCCTCCACTTT.

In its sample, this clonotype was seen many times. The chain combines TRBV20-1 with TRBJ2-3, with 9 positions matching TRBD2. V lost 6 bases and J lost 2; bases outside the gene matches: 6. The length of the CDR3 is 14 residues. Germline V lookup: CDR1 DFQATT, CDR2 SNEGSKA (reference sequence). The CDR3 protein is CSAPLAGNTDTQYF. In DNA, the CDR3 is TGCAGTGCGCCTCTAGCGGGAAACACAGATACGCAGTATTTT.

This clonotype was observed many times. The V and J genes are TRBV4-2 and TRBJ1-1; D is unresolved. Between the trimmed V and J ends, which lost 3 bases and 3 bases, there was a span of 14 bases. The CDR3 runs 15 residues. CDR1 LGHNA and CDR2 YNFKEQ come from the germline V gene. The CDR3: CASSQRARYDTEAFF. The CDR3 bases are TGTGCCAGCAGCCAGAGGGCCAGGTACGACACTGAAGCTTTCTTT.

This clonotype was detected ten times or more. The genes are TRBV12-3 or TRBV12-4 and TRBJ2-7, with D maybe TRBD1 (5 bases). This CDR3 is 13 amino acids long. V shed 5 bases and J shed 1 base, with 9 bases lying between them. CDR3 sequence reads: CASSPGRSYEQYF. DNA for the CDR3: TGTGCCAGCAGTCCAGGGCGTTCCTACGAGCAGTACTTC.

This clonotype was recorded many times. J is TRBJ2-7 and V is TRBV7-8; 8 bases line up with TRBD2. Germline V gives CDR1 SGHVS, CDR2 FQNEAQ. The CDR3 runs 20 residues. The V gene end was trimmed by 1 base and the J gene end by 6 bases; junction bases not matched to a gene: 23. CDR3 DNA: TGTGCCAGCAGCTTAGAGGACAGAGCTTCTTCGGGGGGGATGTTGGGCGAGCAGTACTTC. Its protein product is CASSLEDRASSGGMLGEQYF.

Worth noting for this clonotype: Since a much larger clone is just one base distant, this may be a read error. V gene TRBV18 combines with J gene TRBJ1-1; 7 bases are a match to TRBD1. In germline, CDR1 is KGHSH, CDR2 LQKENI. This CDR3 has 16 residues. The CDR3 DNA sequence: TGTGTCAGCTCACCGGCCCCCAAGGGGGCGGGAACTGAAGCTTTCTTT. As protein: CVSSPAPKGAGTEAFF.

The CDR3 sequence: CASSAGLAGYNEQFF. The DNA for the CDR3 is TGCGCCAGCAGCGCAGGACTAGCGGGGTACAATGAGCAGTTCTTC. The rearrangement links TRBV5-1 to TRBJ2-1; 12 bases match TRBD2. Germline V CDR1 and CDR2: SGHRS, YFSETQ. The V gene end was trimmed by 4 bases and the J gene end by 4 bases; junction bases not matched to a gene: 3. This CDR3 comprises 15 residues.

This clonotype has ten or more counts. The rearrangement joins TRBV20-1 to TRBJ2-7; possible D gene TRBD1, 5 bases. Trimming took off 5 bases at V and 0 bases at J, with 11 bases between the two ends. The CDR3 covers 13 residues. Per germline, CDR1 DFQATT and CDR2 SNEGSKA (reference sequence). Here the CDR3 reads CSAGRDSSYEQYF. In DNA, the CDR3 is TGCAGTGCTGGCCGCGACAGCTCCTACGAGCAGTACTTC.

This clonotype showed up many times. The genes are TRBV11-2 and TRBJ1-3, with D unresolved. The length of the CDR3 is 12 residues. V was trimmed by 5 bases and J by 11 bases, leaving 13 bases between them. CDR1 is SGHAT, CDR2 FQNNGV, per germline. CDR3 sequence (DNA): TGTGCCAGCAGCACCCTCCCTTGGGCCATATATTTT. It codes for CASSTLPWAIYF.

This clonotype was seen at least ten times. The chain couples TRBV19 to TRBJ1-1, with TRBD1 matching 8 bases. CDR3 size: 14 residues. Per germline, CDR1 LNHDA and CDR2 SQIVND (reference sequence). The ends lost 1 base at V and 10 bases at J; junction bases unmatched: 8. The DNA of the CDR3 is TGTGCCAGTAGTATAGGACCGGGACAGGCGGTAGCTTTCTTT. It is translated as CASSIGPGQAVAFF.

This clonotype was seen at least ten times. The DNA of the CDR3 is TGTGCCAGCAGCATAAACTACGAGCAGTACTTC. Residues: CASSINYEQYF. The chain carries TRBV5-6 and TRBJ2-7; D call uncertain. From germline, CDR1 is SGHDT and CDR2 YYEEEE. V lost 4 bases and J 3 bases, leaving 5 bases between the germline ends. This CDR3 is 11 amino acids long. Full variable domain (rest looked up from reference TRBV5-6 and TRBJ2-7): DAGVTQSPTHLIKTRGQQVTLRCSPKSGHDTVSWYQQALGQGPQFIFQYYEEEERQRGNFPDRFSGHQFPNYSSELNVNALLLGDSALYLCASSINYEQYFGPGTRLTVT.

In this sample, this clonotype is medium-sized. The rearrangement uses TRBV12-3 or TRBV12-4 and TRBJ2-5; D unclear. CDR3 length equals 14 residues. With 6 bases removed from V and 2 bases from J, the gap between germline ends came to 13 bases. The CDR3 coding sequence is TGTGCCAGCAGCCTAAGGCGCCAGCAAGAGACCCAGTACTTC. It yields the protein CASSLRRQQETQYF.

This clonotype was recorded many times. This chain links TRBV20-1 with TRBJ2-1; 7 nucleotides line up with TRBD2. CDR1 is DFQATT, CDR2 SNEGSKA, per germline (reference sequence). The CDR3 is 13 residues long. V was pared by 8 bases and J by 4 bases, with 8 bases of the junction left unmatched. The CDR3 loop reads CSPSGGGYNEQFF. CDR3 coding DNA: TGCAGTCCCTCGGGGGGTGGGTACAATGAGCAGTTCTTC.